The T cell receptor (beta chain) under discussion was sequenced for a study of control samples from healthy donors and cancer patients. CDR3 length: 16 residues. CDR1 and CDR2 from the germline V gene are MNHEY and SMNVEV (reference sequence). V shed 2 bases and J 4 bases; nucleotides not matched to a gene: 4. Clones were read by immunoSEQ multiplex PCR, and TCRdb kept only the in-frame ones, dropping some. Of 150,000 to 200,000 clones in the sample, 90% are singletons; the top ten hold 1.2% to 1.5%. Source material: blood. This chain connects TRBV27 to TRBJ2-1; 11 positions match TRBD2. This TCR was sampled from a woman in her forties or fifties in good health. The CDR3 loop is CASSLVAGGRYNEQFF. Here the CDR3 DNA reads TGTGCCAGCAGTTTAGTAGCGGGGGGGCGGTACAATGAGCAGTTCTTC.